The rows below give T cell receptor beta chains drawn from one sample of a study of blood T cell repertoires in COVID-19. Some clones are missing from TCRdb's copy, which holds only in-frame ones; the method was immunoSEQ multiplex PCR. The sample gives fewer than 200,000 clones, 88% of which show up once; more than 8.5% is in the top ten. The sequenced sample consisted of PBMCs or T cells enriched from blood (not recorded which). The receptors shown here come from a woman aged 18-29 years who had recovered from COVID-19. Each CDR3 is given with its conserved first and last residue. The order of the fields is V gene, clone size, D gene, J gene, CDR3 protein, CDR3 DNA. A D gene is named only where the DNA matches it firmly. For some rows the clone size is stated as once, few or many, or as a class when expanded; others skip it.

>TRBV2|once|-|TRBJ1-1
CASSEDSRVWTEAFF
TGTGCCAGCAGTGAAGATAGCAGAGTCTGGACTGAAGCTTTCTTT
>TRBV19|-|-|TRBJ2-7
CASSISGGLPNEQYF
TGTGCCAGTAGTATTTCAGGGGGACTTCCTAACGAGCAGTACTTC
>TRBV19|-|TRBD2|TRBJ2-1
CASFPSVASGRGLSYNEQFF
TGTGCCAGCTTCCCAAGCGTGGCTAGCGGGAGGGGACTCTCCTACAATGAGCAGTTCTTC
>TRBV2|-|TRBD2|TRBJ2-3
CASSELRGRDTQYF
TGTGCCAGCAGTGAACTGCGGGGGAGGGATACGCAGTATTTT
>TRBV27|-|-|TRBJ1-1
CASGGVPEAFF
TGTGCCAGCGGAGGGGTCCCTGAAGCTTTCTTT
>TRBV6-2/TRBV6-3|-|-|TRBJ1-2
CASSRPREGYGYTF
TGTGCCAGCAGCCGACCAAGGGAGGGCTATGGCTACACCTTC
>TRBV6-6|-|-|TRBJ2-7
CASSYSYGTYEQYF
TGTGCCAGCAGTTACAGTTACGGGACCTACGAGCAGTACTTC
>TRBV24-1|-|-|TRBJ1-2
CATSDAPGVKGYTF
TGTGCCACCAGTGATGCCCCGGGGGTGAAAGGCTACACCTTC
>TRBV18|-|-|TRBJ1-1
CASSPVSSPIMNTEAFF
TGTGCCAGCTCCCCCGTTAGCAGTCCAATAATGAACACTGAAGCTTTCTTT
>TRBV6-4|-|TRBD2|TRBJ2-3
CASSESGGASADTQYF
TGTGCCAGCAGTGAAAGCGGGGGGGCCTCCGCAGATACGCAGTATTTT
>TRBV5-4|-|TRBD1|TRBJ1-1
CASSLVNRGDEAFF
TGTGCCAGCAGCTTAGTCAACAGGGGAGATGAAGCTTTCTTT
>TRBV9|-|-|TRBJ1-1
CASSVMAENTEAFF
TGTGCCAGCAGCGTAATGGCAGAGAACACTGAAGCTTTCTTT
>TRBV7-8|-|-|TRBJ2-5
CASTYYGEETQYF
TGTGCCAGCACCTATTACGGGGAGGAGACCCAGTACTTC
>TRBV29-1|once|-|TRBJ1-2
CSVEGARNTNYGYTF
TGCAGCGTTGAAGGGGCGAGAAATACTAACTATGGCTACACCTTC
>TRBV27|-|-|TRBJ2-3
CASSPRQGLYTQYF
TGTGCCAGCAGTCCCCGTCAGGGCCTTTATACGCAGTATTTT
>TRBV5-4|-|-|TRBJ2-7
CASSAEGVSYEQYF
TGTGCCAGCAGCGCTGAGGGGGTCTCCTACGAGCAGTACTTC
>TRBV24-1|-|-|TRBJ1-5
CATSDHRGQPQHF
TGTGCCACCAGTGATCATAGGGGGCAGCCCCAGCATTTT
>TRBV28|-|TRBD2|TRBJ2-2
CASSLWRLAGGPGELFF
TGTGCCAGCAGTTTATGGCGGCTAGCGGGGGGGCCCGGGGAGCTGTTTTTT
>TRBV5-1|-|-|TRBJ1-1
CASSFSRGDTEAFF
TGCGCCAGCAGCTTCTCCCGGGGAGACACTGAAGCTTTCTTT
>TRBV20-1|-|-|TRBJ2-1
CSARRDEQFF
TGCAGTGCTAGGAGGGATGAGCAGTTCTTC
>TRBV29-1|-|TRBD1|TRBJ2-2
CSAGQANTGELFF
TGCAGCGCCGGACAGGCGAACACCGGGGAGCTGTTTTTT
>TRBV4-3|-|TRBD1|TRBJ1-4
CASSNRGTNEKLFF
TGCGCCAGCAGCAACAGGGGTACTAATGAAAAACTGTTTTTT
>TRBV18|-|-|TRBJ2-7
CASSPPNGGEQYF
TGTGCCAGCTCACCACCGAACGGGGGCGAGCAGTACTTC